The rows below give T cell receptor beta chains drawn from one sample of a study of cytotoxic CD8 clonotypes in ibrutinib-treated CLL. Clones were read by immunoSEQ multiplex PCR, and TCRdb kept only the in-frame ones, dropping some. The data contain roughly 250,000 clones, around 70% of them singletons. This specimen was PBMCs, taken after 24 months of ibrutinib treatment. These receptors were taken from a human donor with chronic lymphocytic leukemia. Each CDR3 is given with its conserved first and last residue. Each record gives: V gene, J gene, CDR3 protein.

>TRBV27|TRBJ1-5
CASSLSWGDQPQHF
>TRBV4-1|TRBJ2-3
CASNQVEQRPDTQYF
>TRBV28|TRBJ2-2
CAGSKTGGRAGELFF
>TRBV5-6|TRBJ1-1
CASSSGAVNTEAFF
>TRBV5-8|TRBJ2-1
CASGKLRASGYNEQFF
>TRBV6-5|TRBJ2-7
CASTRIKDPYEQYF
>TRBV4-1|TRBJ2-1
CASSPGLGSYNEQFF
>TRBV2|TRBJ1-4
CASRSDGTTNEKLFF
>TRBV7-3|TRBJ1-1
CASSFGGGTEAFF
>TRBV27|TRBJ1-5
CATGTGSPPQHF
>TRBV7-2|TRBJ2-7
CASSFAGGYEQYF
>TRBV7-3|TRBJ1-2
CASSLSGRGNGYTF
>TRBV30|TRBJ1-2
CAWSVGTSDYTF
>TRBV11-2|TRBJ2-7
CASSLAGQLDEQYF
>TRBV30|TRBJ1-1
CAWIPSGNTEAFF
>TRBV29-1|TRBJ2-2
CSVAGASGTSPSKGELFF
>TRBV28|TRBJ1-5
CATTWRKNQPQHF
>TRBV4-2|TRBJ2-5
CASSSRWGAQETQYF
>TRBV5-1|TRBJ1-1
CASSLLLTEGTEAFF
>TRBV6-5|TRBJ1-1
CATGRATNEAFF
>TRBV11-3|TRBJ2-1
CASSNERYNEQFF
>TRBV2|TRBJ2-7
CASETSGMRYEQYF
>TRBV29-1|TRBJ2-1
CSVVGYGNEQFF
>TRBV4-1|TRBJ2-7
CASSPAGQGRGYEQYF
>TRBV6-5|TRBJ2-7
CASKLQGAYEQYF
>TRBV19|TRBJ2-7
CASSRGGQYSYEQYF
>TRBV6-6|TRBJ1-2
CASSWGQPDYGYTF
>TRBV28|TRBJ2-7
CASRMMSEQYF
>TRBV28|TRBJ2-5
CASSLGQGSVETQYF
>TRBV6-5|TRBJ2-3
CASSPRLGTQYF
>TRBV30|TRBJ2-7
CAWSATYLAGSPYEQYF
>TRBV5-1|TRBJ1-1
CASSLPLAGRTEAFF
>TRBV14|TRBJ2-5
CASSQDSWGETQYF
>TRBV10-1|TRBJ2-7
CASSEGLSYEQYF
>TRBV5-1|TRBJ1-3
CASSLGIEGATIYF
>TRBV28|TRBJ2-5
CASSLSTGTAETQYF
>TRBV27|TRBJ2-1
CASSLSPLAGVDEQFF
>TRBV5-4|TRBJ2-3
CASSLDRGNTDTQYF
>TRBV19|TRBJ2-5
CASSRNRQETQYF
>TRBV9|TRBJ1-1
CASSVVKNTEAFF
>TRBV30|TRBJ2-5
CAWSRRGETQYF